This T cell receptor (beta chain) emerged from a study of T cell responses to AZD1222 COVID-19 vaccine. Study findings and constraints: Following two doses of AZD1222, Spike-specific TCR breadth and depth rose. Repertoires were sampled only after the peak T cell response. Donor demographics were predominantly white British with a female majority; clonal diversity may be underestimated.

The CDR3 loop spans 11 amino acids. Germline assignment: CDR1 MNHEY and CDR2 SMNVEV (reference sequence). The V and J ends lost 6 bases and 7 bases respectively, with 6 bases between them. A word on this clone: Its target is not known.

Data came from immunoSEQ multiplex PCR; TCRdb stores just in-frame clones and leaves some out. Seen here are roughly 150,000 clones, roughly nine tenths observed once, and the top ten hold 1.4% to 1.5%. Specimen: peripheral blood, collected on day 0 of AZD1222 vaccination. The chain joins TRBV27 to TRBJ2-2; D might be TRBD2 (5 bases). This clonotype originated in an adult in good health. The CDR3 DNA reads TGTGCCAGCAGAGGACTCGGGGAGCTGTTTTTT. Residues: CASRGLGELFF.